The clone carrying this T cell receptor (beta chain) has just a few counts. What it recognizes is unknown. This sample is drawn from a study of CD8 T cells in ankylosing spondylitis. General study points: A TCR beta motif of under ten highly homologous variants appeared characteristic of ankylosing spondylitis blood.

TCRdb reprocessed the 5' RACE reads with MiXCR, giving one entry per CDR3 protein. The sample consists of around 300,000 distinct CDR3 sequences, about 15% of them appearing once. The TCR comes from a male donor with ankylosing spondylitis or in good health (not recorded which). Sample: blood, either unsorted or a sorted T cell fraction (not recorded which).

Here the CDR3 reads CASSQDWSYNSPLHF. Written as DNA, the CDR3 is TGCGCCAGCAGCCAAGACTGGTCCTATAATTCACCCCTCCACTTT. The chain employs TRBV4-1 and TRBJ1-6; D not certain. CDR1 MGHRA and CDR2 YSYEKL come from the germline V gene. V was clipped by 0 bases and J by 1 base, with 4 bases between them. The CDR3 has 15 amino acids.